The clone carrying this T cell receptor beta chain was detected ten times or more. The data were taken from a study of T-cell reconstitution after alpha-beta-depleted transplantation in children. Preparing the TCRbeta library involved the use of unique molecular identifiers. TCRdb reprocessed the PCR reads with MiXCR, giving one entry per CDR3 protein. The sample gives 600,000 to 700,000 distinct CDR3 sequences, 16% of which show up once; around 0.96% is in the top ten. The CDR3 runs 13 residues. V was trimmed by 2 bases and J by 7 bases, leaving 9 bases between them. Germline CDR1 DFQATT, CDR2 SNEGSKA (reference sequence).

The chain recombines TRBV20-1 with TRBJ1-6, with D tentatively TRBD1 (6 bases). The receptor was isolated from a human donor who donated a stem cell graft to a child with acute myeloid leukemia. Sequencing was performed on PBMCs from the stem cell graft donor, taken from the stem cell graft. CDR3: CSARKDRNSPLHF. The CDR3, as DNA: TGCAGTGCTAGAAAGGACAGAAATTCACCCCTCCACTTT.